Below are 18 T cell receptor beta chains sequenced from a single sample in a study of OX40 agonist ivuxolimab in advanced cancers. The data were produced by immunoSEQ multiplex PCR, yet TCRdb's version contains in-frame clones alone and is incomplete. The repertoire consists of under 25,000 clones, with 60% to 85% occurring once and the leading ten covering about a sixth. The material was CD4+ or CD8+ T cells sorted from blood, obtained in a trial of the OX40 agonist ivuxolimab. Source of these receptors: an adult with an advanced solid tumor such as melanoma, head and neck, liver or kidney cancer.

This chain joins TRBV10-1 and TRBJ2-3, with D unclear. The germline V gene has CDR1 WNHNN and CDR2 SYGVQD (reference sequence). Trimming removed 5 bases from V and 2 bases from J, with 17 bases in between. The CDR3 has 16 residues. The CDR3 DNA is TGCGCCAGCAGTCTCACCCGGGCCGGATTCACAGATACGCAGTATTTT. This sequence encodes CASSLTRAGFTDTQYF.

This sequence joins TRBV30 and TRBJ2-7; tentatively, D is TRBD1 (6 bases). Trimming pared 2 bases from V and 6 bases from J, leaving 17 bases between. This CDR3 is 14 amino acids long. CDR1 is GTSNPN, CDR2 SVGIG, per germline (reference sequence). The CDR3 spells CAWSTRRQAGEQYF. The CDR3 nucleotides read TGTGCCTGGAGTACCCGCCGACAGGCCGGCGAGCAGTACTTC.

The chain joins TRBV18 to TRBJ1-1; 7 bases align to TRBD1. CDR3 size: 15 residues. The V gene end was trimmed by 3 bases and the J gene end by 3 bases; junction bases not matched to a gene: 7. The germline V gene encodes CDR1 KGHSH and CDR2 LQKENI. CDR3 DNA: TGTGCCAGCTCACCCAGACAGGGTCGGGACACTGAAGCTTTCTTT. Protein product: CASSPRQGRDTEAFF.

This clone was seen only a few times. V and J are TRBV7-2 and TRBJ2-7; 9 bases fit TRBD2. Germline V gives CDR1 SGHTA, CDR2 FQGNSA. Trimming took 5 bases from V and 2 from J; bases not matched to a gene: 7. The CDR3 loop spans 15 amino acids. The CDR3 is CASSRRTSVTYEQYF. The CDR3 nucleotides are TGTGCCAGCAGCCGTAGGACTAGCGTCACCTACGAGCAGTACTTC.

The genes are TRBV14 and TRBJ2-7; D is ambiguous. This CDR3 comprises 14 residues. Trimming left V 1 base short and J 5 bases short, with 12 bases between. Per the germline V gene, CDR1 is SGHDN and CDR2 is FVKESK. In nucleotides, the CDR3 is TGTGCCAGCAGCCAAGGGGGATTGGTCCACGAGCAGTACTTC. It encodes CASSQGGLVHEQYF.

A remark on this clone: The same CDR3 arises from other DNA sequences in this sample as well. The V call is TRBV7-6, the J call TRBJ1-3; D perhaps matches TRBD1 (5 bases). The CDR3 extends over 16 amino acids. Germline CDR1 is SGHVS and CDR2 is FNYEAQ. Trimming shortened V by 3 bases and J by 2 bases, and 14 bases separated the two germline ends. For the CDR3, the DNA is TGTGCCAGCAGCTTGCGTGACAGCAACGCTGGAAACACCATATATTTT. Its translation: CASSLRDSNAGNTIYF.

J is TRBJ1-6 and V is TRBV30; the D is unclear. The CDR3 has 14 residues. The V gene's germline CDR1 is GTSNPN and CDR2 SVGIG (reference sequence). V was pared by 4 bases and J by 4 bases, with 11 bases between. DNA of the CDR3: TGTGCCTGGACTGAAACAAGTTATAATTCACCCCTCCACTTT. This encodes CAWTETSYNSPLHF. Full variable domain (outside the CDR3, taken from reference TRBV30 and TRBJ1-6): SQTIHQWPATLVQPVGSPLSLECTVEGTSNPNLYWYRQAAGRGLQLLFYSVGIGQISSEVPQNLSASRPQDRQFILSSKKLLLSDSGFYLCAWTETSYNSPLHFGNGTRLTVT.

The CDR3 protein is CASSPPSTEAFF. Here the CDR3 DNA reads TGTGCCAGCAGCCCCCCGTCGACTGAAGCTTTCTTT. The genes are TRBV6-5 and TRBJ1-1; D is ambiguous. This CDR3 is built from 12 residues. Germline V gene lookup returns CDR1 MNHEY and CDR2 SVGAGI. With 6 bases removed from V and 5 bases from J, the gap between germline ends came to 10 bases.

This clone was detected a few times. Different DNA sequences within this sample yield the same CDR3. The chain links TRBV6-6 to TRBJ2-4; 9 bases align to TRBD2. From germline, CDR1 is MNHNY and CDR2 SVGAGI (reference sequence). Trimming removed 6 bases from V and 0 bases from J; junction bases left unmatched: 6. The CDR3 has 16 residues. The chain's CDR3 is CASRLAGGLAKNIQYF. The CDR3 DNA reads as TGTGCCAGCAGACTTGCGGGAGGGCTAGCCAAAAACATTCAGTACTTC.

The chain recombines TRBV6-5 with TRBJ1-3, with D uncertain. CDR1 MNHEY and CDR2 SVGAGI come from the germline V gene. Trimming pared 8 bases from V and 15 bases from J, leaving 8 bases between. The CDR3 is 8 residues long. As DNA, the CDR3 is TGTGCCAGCGGTCCTAAATATTTT. It encodes CASGPKYF.

The V gene is TRBV7-2, the J gene TRBJ1-1, with D possibly TRBD1 on 5 matching bases. V was shortened by 1 base and J by 7 bases, with 13 bases between the two germline ends. The CDR3 totals 14 residues. CDR1 and CDR2 (germline): SGHTA, FQGNSA. CDR3 coding DNA: TGTGCCAGCAGCTTAGTAGCCGGGGCTGGTGAAGCTTTCTTT. As protein: CASSLVAGAGEAFF.

The V and J genes are TRBV5-4 and TRBJ2-3; D gene unclear. The V and J ends lost 5 bases and 6 bases respectively, with 13 bases between them. The CDR3 has 13 residues. Germline values: CDR1 SGHNT, CDR2 YYREEE (reference sequence). CDR3 amino acids: CASSPIARDTQYF. The DNA of the CDR3 is TGTGCCAGCAGTCCAATCGCTAGGGATACGCAGTATTTT.

The chain combines TRBV19 with TRBJ1-1; D gene ambiguous. Germline V gene data show CDR1 as LNHDA and CDR2 as SQIVND (reference sequence). The CDR3 has 12 residues. The V gene lost 5 bases and the J gene lost 1 base, with 5 bases spanning the gap. The CDR3 bases are TGTGCCAGTAGTCTGAGGAACACTGAAGCTTTCTTT. It codes for CASSLRNTEAFF.

The chain combines TRBV11-3 with TRBJ1-6; TRBD1 agrees at 8 bases. The V segment lost 6 bases and the J segment 4 bases; nucleotides outside the gene matches: 5. The CDR3 runs to 15 residues. Germline values: CDR1 SGHNT, CDR2 YENEEA. CDR3 in amino acids: CASRGTGRYNSPLHF. The CDR3 nucleotides are TGTGCCAGCAGGGGGACAGGCAGATATAATTCACCCCTCCACTTT.

V is TRBV4-3 and J is TRBJ1-6, with D perhaps TRBD1 (6 bases). The germline CDR1 and CDR2 sequences are LGHNA and YSLEER. There are 15 residues in the CDR3. Trimming removed 1 base from V and 5 bases from J, with 9 bases in between. The chain's CDR3 is CASSQVDSDNSPLHF. CDR3 nucleotide sequence: TGCGCCAGCAGCCAAGTGGACAGCGATAATTCACCCCTCCACTTT.

The rearrangement links TRBV6-1 to TRBJ1-2; D is perhaps TRBD1 (6 bases). Germline V gives CDR1 MNHNS, CDR2 SASEGT. This CDR3 has 13 amino acids. Trimming cost V 6 bases and J 4 bases, with 12 bases left between them. The CDR3 DNA reads TGTGCCAGCAGCCCCCTAGGGGGCTATGGCTACACCTTC. It codes for CASSPLGGYGYTF.

This chain links TRBV9 with TRBJ2-2; D possibly matches TRBD1 or TRBD2 (6 bases each). Germline V gene sequence: CDR1 SGDLS, CDR2 YYNGEE. V was clipped by 4 bases and J by 8 bases, with 18 bases between them. CDR3 length: 15 residues. The CDR3 region has the DNA TGTGCCAGCAGCCCCCACCAACAGGGAGGAGGGGAGCTGTTTTTT. Protein product: CASSPHQQGGGELFF.

The chain uses TRBV7-3 and TRBJ2-2, with D perhaps TRBD1 or TRBD2 (5 bases each). Germline V lookup: CDR1 SGHTA, CDR2 FQGTGA. The ends were cut back, 5 bases at V and 2 bases at J, with 18 bases in the middle. This CDR3 contains 17 residues. The CDR3 spells CASSASTGTGNTGELFF. The CDR3 nucleotides are TGTGCCAGCAGCGCATCCACCGGGACGGGTAACACCGGGGAGCTGTTTTTT.